This T cell receptor (beta chain) originates from a study of blood T cell repertoires in COVID-19. As for the study in general: The origin of the acute and convalescent COVID-19 samples was the United States, Italy and Spain.

TCRdb keeps only in-frame clones here, not all; method: immunoSEQ multiplex PCR. The sample shows around 460,000 clones, 85% to 90% of them seen only once. Material: peripheral blood. The clonotype comes from a man between 18 and 35 years old with COVID-19, enrolled during active disease.

The CDR3 DNA reads TGTGCCAGTAGTCCCGGGCGGGGTAACAATGAGCAGTTCTTC. Amino acid sequence: CASSPGRGNNEQFF. This sequence joins TRBV19 and TRBJ2-1, with a weak D call TRBD2 (6 bases). CDR1 and CDR2 from the germline V gene are LNHDA and SQIVND (reference sequence). This CDR3 comprises 14 residues. V gave up 5 bases and J gave up 5 bases, with 13 bases separating them.